This T cell receptor (beta chain) was profiled in a study of T cell responses to AZD1222 COVID-19 vaccine. To note about this clone: Its antigen is undetermined.

The table came from immunoSEQ multiplex PCR; TCRdb's copy has only in-frame clones and leaves some out. The data contain about 76,000 clones, more than 60% of them seen just once; the ten biggest clones take up 27%. V was trimmed by 5 bases and J by 4 bases, leaving 17 bases between them. Germline values: CDR1 LNHDA, CDR2 SQIVND (reference sequence). This CDR3 region has 15 residues. Regarding the study as a whole: Females outnumbered males among donors, who were mostly white British; clonal diversity was possibly underestimated.

The origin of this receptor is an adult who received the MenACWY meningococcal vaccine as a control. Here the sequenced sample was peripheral blood, taken 28 days after the second dose of the MenACWY control vaccine. The rearrangement links TRBV19 to TRBJ1-2; tentatively, D is TRBD1 (5 bases). This chain's CDR3 is CASSPVPRGVYGYTF. The CDR3 DNA reads as TGTGCCAGTAGTCCTGTCCCGAGGGGCGTCTATGGCTACACCTTC. The whole variable domain, filled in from reference TRBV19 and TRBJ1-2, reads DGGITQSPKYLFRKEGQNVTLSCEQNLNHDAMYWYRQDPGQGLRLIYYSQIVNDFQKGDIAEGYSVSREKKESFPLTVTSAQKNPTAFYLCASSPVPRGVYGYTFGSGTRLTVV.